This TCR beta chain is from a study of T cell responses to AZD1222 COVID-19 vaccine. Study results and limitations: In a largely white British group with more females than males, clonal diversity was possibly underestimated. Spike-specific TCR depth and breadth grew after two AZD1222 doses. Nearly half of the spike-specific TCRs reportedly recognize variant regions that carry no mutations. At study baseline, merely six AZD1222 recipients were seropositive.

Generated by immunoSEQ multiplex PCR, the TCRdb table keeps only in-frame clones and is missing some. This sample has around 140,000 clones; approximately 93% occur once, and the top ten carry 5% to 7%. The germline gives CDR1 MNHEY, CDR2 SVGAGI. The length of the CDR3 is 15 residues. V was pared by 10 bases and J by 9 bases, with 25 bases between. Worth noting for this clone: The antigen remains undetermined.

The receptor comes from an adult in good health. Sequenced material: peripheral blood, taken on day 0 of AZD1222 vaccination. The chain employs TRBV6-5 and TRBJ2-1; D gene uncertain. The CDR3 loop is CATSSSTPRTSEQFF. DNA for the CDR3: TGTGCCACCTCCTCTTCGACACCCCGTACGAGTGAGCAGTTCTTC.